A single sample gave rise to the 24 T cell receptor beta chains below, sequenced in a study of blood T cell repertoires in COVID-19. Clones were sequenced by immunoSEQ multiplex PCR, and TCRdb holds only the in-frame ones, with some missing. The table lists 220,000 or so clones, about 85% of them singletons, with over 2.5% in the top ten. Sample: peripheral blood. All receptors come from a man in his fifties or sixties who had recovered from COVID-19.

The J gene is TRBJ1-1, the V gene TRBV27; D might be TRBD1 (6 bases). The CDR3 covers 14 residues. Germline CDR1 MNHEY, CDR2 SMNVEV (reference sequence). Trimming stripped 5 bases from V and 0 bases from J, with 10 bases between. The CDR3 DNA reads TGTGCCAGCAGTCCCGGGACACTGAACACTGAAGCTTTCTTT. Translated, it gives CASSPGTLNTEAFF.

This clone was counted a single time. The chain joins TRBV18 to TRBJ2-7; 14 nucleotides align to TRBD2. Germline assignment: CDR1 KGHSH and CDR2 LQKENI. The CDR3 covers 19 residues. J gave up 1 base and V 1 base, and 9 bases lay outside the gene matches. CDR3 in DNA: TGTGCCAGCTCACCACTCCCGGGGACTAGCGGGAGAGGGTCCTACGAGCAGTACTTC. It specifies CASSPLPGTSGRGSYEQYF.

This clone has a handful of counts. The chain joins TRBV28 to TRBJ2-7; D is ambiguous. This CDR3 spans 12 amino acids. Germline V lookup: CDR1 MDHEN, CDR2 SYDVKM. Between the trimmed V and J ends, which lost 4 bases and 3 bases, there was a span of 7 bases. Here the CDR3 reads CASSSEVYEQYF. The CDR3, as DNA: TGTGCCAGCAGTTCCGAGGTCTACGAGCAGTACTTC.

The chain carries TRBV28 and TRBJ2-1; 11 bases match TRBD2. Germline V gives CDR1 MDHEN, CDR2 SYDVKM. The CDR3 loop spans 16 amino acids. Unmatched junction bases numbered 8, after V lost 6 bases and J lost 4 bases. CDR3 DNA sequence: TGTGCCAGCAGCCCGGCGGGGACTAGCGGTTACAATGAGCAGTTCTTC. Translating gives CASSPAGTSGYNEQFF.

A single count supports this clone. V gene TRBV6-5 combines with J gene TRBJ1-1; tentatively, D is TRBD1 (6 bases). V was clipped by 6 bases and J by 0 bases, with 14 bases between them. This CDR3 is 15 amino acids long. Germline V gives CDR1 MNHEY, CDR2 SVGAGI. This CDR3 is CASSYATGMNTEAFF. The CDR3 nucleotides are TGTGCCAGCAGCTACGCGACAGGTATGAACACTGAAGCTTTCTTT.

This chain uses TRBV2 with TRBJ1-6, with 7 bases matching TRBD1. The V gene's germline CDR1 is SNHLY and CDR2 FYNNEI. With 6 bases clipped from V and 5 bases from J, the junction kept 4 bases outside the gene matches. The CDR3 is 14 residues long. In DNA form, the CDR3 reads TGTGCCAGCAGGGCCGGGACAGATAATTCACCCCTCCACTTT. Translating gives CASRAGTDNSPLHF.

The genes are TRBV28 and TRBJ1-2; 10 bases agree with TRBD1. CDR1 is MDHEN, CDR2 SYDVKM, per germline. This CDR3 has 15 amino acids. The trim removed 5 bases at V and 5 bases at J, leaving 8 bases unmatched. DNA for the CDR3: TGTGCCAGCAGTATCGCGACAGGGGGCGAGTATGGCTACACCTTC. Translated: CASSIATGGEYGYTF.

This clone came up once. V gene TRBV4-1 combines with J gene TRBJ1-5, with D uncertain. V was shortened by 0 bases and J by 4 bases, with 10 bases between the two germline ends. Germline-derived CDR1 and CDR2 are MGHRA and YSYEKL. The CDR3 sequence is 15 residues long. CDR3 bases: TGCGCCAGCAGCCAAGATACGGGAGGGAATCAGCCCCAGCATTTT. Its protein is CASSQDTGGNQPQHF.

The chain carries TRBV20-1 and TRBJ1-5; TRBD1 agrees at 7 bases. The V and J ends lost 3 bases and 5 bases, in that order; junction bases with no gene match: 7. The CDR3 spans 14 residues. Germline V gives CDR1 DFQATT, CDR2 SNEGSKA (reference sequence). CDR3 nucleotides: TGCAGTGCTAGTAATCGACAGGGATATCAGCCCCAGCATTTT. Its translation is CSASNRQGYQPQHF.

The V call is TRBV5-1, the J call TRBJ1-1; 9 bases line up with TRBD1. This CDR3 is 15 amino acids long. V trimming: 2 bases; J trimming: 6 bases; junction bases outside the gene matches: 8. The germline V gene encodes CDR1 SGHRS and CDR2 YFSETQ. The CDR3 DNA sequence: TGCGCCAGCAGCTTCACGCCGAGACAGGGGGCTGAAGCTTTCTTT. Encoded protein: CASSFTPRQGAEAFF.

The chain combines TRBV12-5 with TRBJ2-2; D perhaps matches TRBD1 (5 bases). CDR1 and CDR2 from the germline V gene are LGHNT and FRNRAP. The CDR3 sequence is 13 residues long. V was clipped by 9 bases and J by 4 bases, with 12 bases between them. The CDR3 coding sequence is TGTGCTAGCACGGACACCGGCACCGGGGAGCTGTTTTTT. Translation: CASTDTGTGELFF.

This clone was picked up many times. The genes are TRBV28 and TRBJ2-1, with D uncertain. Germline CDR1 reads MDHEN; CDR2 reads SYDVKM. Trimming shortened V by 1 base and J by 5 bases, and 21 bases separated the two germline ends. The CDR3 is 18 amino acids. CDR3 sequence (DNA): TGTGCCAGCAGTTTATATAACCGAGCAAGAAACGCTCACAATGAGCAGTTCTTC. It translates to CASSLYNRARNAHNEQFF.

This clone was found once. This rearrangement joins TRBV9 to TRBJ2-3; possible D gene TRBD2, 6 bases. Trimming took off 3 bases at V and 2 bases at J, with 16 bases between the two ends. CDR1 is SGDLS, CDR2 YYNGEE, per germline. The CDR3 is 16 amino acids. The CDR3 loop is CASSERRDSPTDTQYF. CDR3 bases: TGTGCCAGCAGCGAGCGCCGGGACTCGCCCACAGATACGCAGTATTTT.

The genes are TRBV9 and TRBJ2-2; 12 positions agree with TRBD1. Looked up from germline, CDR1 is SGDLS and CDR2 is YYNGEE. Germline trimming cut 4 bases from V and 2 bases from J; bases unmatched to any gene: 3. There are 16 residues in the CDR3. Here the CDR3 DNA reads TGTGCCAGCAGCCGTGGGACAGGGGGCAACACCGGGGAGCTGTTTTTT. Residues: CASSRGTGGNTGELFF. Based on the CDR3 plus reference TRBV9 and TRBJ2-2, the full variable domain is DSGVTQTPKHLITATGQRVTLRCSPRSGDLSVYWYQQSLDQGLQFLIQYYNGEERAKGNILERFSAQQFPDLHSELNLSSLELGDSALYFCASSRGTGGNTGELFFGEGSRLTVL.

V and J are TRBV21-1 and TRBJ2-5; the DNA was not used to check the table's D call, TRBD2. TRBV21-1 is classified as a pseudogene. This CDR3 has 19 amino acids. The CDR3 DNA reads TGTGCCAGCAGCAAAGACTTGCGGGAGCTCCCAGGGGTGTGGGAGACCCAGTACTTC. It codes for CASSKDLRELPGVWETQYF.

This clone was seen many times. V is TRBV18 and J is TRBJ2-6; D unresolved. The CDR3 loop spans 14 amino acids. Germline V gives CDR1 KGHSH, CDR2 LQKENI. Trimming took off 6 bases at V and 0 bases at J, with 6 bases between the two ends. The CDR3 nucleotides read TGTGCCAGCTCTCCTTTCTCTGGGGCCAACGTCCTGACTTTC. Protein: CASSPFSGANVLTF.

This clone was counted once. V usage is TRBV7-2 and J usage is TRBJ2-5, with D possibly matching TRBD2 (5 bases). This CDR3 comprises 16 residues. The germline V gene has CDR1 SGHTA and CDR2 FQGNSA. The germline V and J ends were trimmed by 5 bases and 5 bases, with 21 bases remaining between them. The CDR3 protein is CASSPSGSPGEETQYF. In nucleotides, the CDR3 is TGTGCCAGCAGCCCAAGCGGTTCCCCCGGGGAGGAGACCCAGTACTTC. The entire variable domain, with the rest obtained from reference TRBV7-2 and TRBJ2-5, is as follows: GAGVSQSPSNKVTEKGKDVELRCDPISGHTALYWYRQSLGQGLEFLIYFQGNSAPDKSGLPSDRFSAERTGGSVSTLTIQRTQQEDSAVYLCASSPSGSPGEETQYFGPGTRLLVL.

This clone has a handful of counts. The J gene is TRBJ1-1, the V gene TRBV11-3; tentative D call: TRBD1 (6 bases). The CDR3 spans 13 residues. CDR1 and CDR2 (germline): SGHNT, YENEEA. Deletions cut 5 bases from V and 1 base from J, with 8 bases between. CDR3 sequence: CASSPQGNTEAFF. The CDR3 DNA is TGTGCCAGCAGCCCACAGGGGAACACTGAAGCTTTCTTT.

The CDR3 DNA reads as TGTGCCAGCAGTTTAATAGCACAGGGTGGGTCCTACACTGAAGCTTTCTTT. Translating it yields CASSLIAQGGSYTEAFF. The chain employs TRBV27 and TRBJ1-1; possibly TRBD1 for D (6 bases). The germline V gene has CDR1 MNHEY and CDR2 SMNVEV (reference sequence). Trimming left V 2 bases short and J 3 bases short, with 19 bases between. The CDR3 is made up of 17 amino acids.

This clone was seen only once. The chain couples TRBV27 to TRBJ1-6; weak D call: TRBD1 (6 bases). This CDR3 region has 15 residues. The V end was cut by 4 bases, the J end by 9 bases, with 16 bases between. The V gene's germline CDR1 is MNHEY and CDR2 SMNVEV (reference sequence). The CDR3 DNA reads TGTGCCAGCAGTTCGGGGACACGGACTAGTTCACCCCTCCACTTT. Its protein product is CASSSGTRTSSPLHF.

V gene TRBV7-2 combines with J gene TRBJ2-5; D call uncertain. This CDR3 is built from 13 residues. Germline CDR1 SGHTA, CDR2 FQGNSA. V lost 2 bases, J lost 5 bases, and 9 bases lay in between. The CDR3 region is CASSLFPAETQYF. DNA of the CDR3: TGTGCCAGCAGCTTATTTCCCGCGGAGACCCAGTACTTC.

The V call is TRBV18, the J call TRBJ2-3; 7 positions match TRBD2. CDR3 size: 15 residues. CDR1 is KGHSH, CDR2 LQKENI, per germline. Trimming removed 3 bases from V and 2 bases from J; junction bases left unmatched: 5. The CDR3 here is CASSPLAAFTDTQYF. The DNA of the CDR3 is TGTGCCAGCTCACCCCTAGCGGCCTTCACAGATACGCAGTATTTT.

This clone was observed a few times. The genes are TRBV6-5 and TRBJ1-2, with D possibly TRBD1 on 6 matching bases. The CDR3 loop spans 16 amino acids. The V and J ends lost 2 bases and 5 bases respectively, with 18 bases between them. The germline CDR1 and CDR2 sequences are MNHEY and SVGAGI. The CDR3 DNA sequence: TGTGCCAGCAGTTACCGGCGGGGGCCGATGTTTTATGGCTACACCTTC. This translates into CASSYRRGPMFYGYTF.

This clone came up many times. V is TRBV20-1 and J is TRBJ1-2; D remains ambiguous. This CDR3 is built from 11 residues. The V gene's germline CDR1 is DFQATT and CDR2 SNEGSKA (reference sequence). V gave up 5 bases and J gave up 3 bases, with 7 bases separating them. This CDR3 is CSAGRDYGYTF. CDR3 sequence (DNA): TGCAGTGCTGGGAGGGACTATGGCTACACCTTC.